This TCR beta chain stems from a study of cytomegalovirus exposure and HLA in healthy donors. Concerning this clone: As yet, its antigen is unknown.

Sampled while nominally healthy, donors likely had unrecorded immune exposures. This PCR relied on a set of 60 Vbeta primers and 13 Jbeta primers. Sequencing was performed with immunoSEQ multiplex PCR; in TCRdb, only in-frame clones are kept and a portion is missing. This sample has some 180,000 clones, with 60% to 85% found just once. Study findings and constraints: Later analysis showed TCR association rates varying by HLA locus, highest for DRB1 and lowest for HLA-C. The study flagged some 170 TCR beta chains as cytomegalovirus-associated. Confirmation in vitro established that a few CMV-associated chains were specific for CMV antigens.

The clonotype comes from a man aged 18 to 30 in good health and CMV-seronegative. Input material: PBMCs.

The CDR3 loop is CARKSHQGTTNSYNEQFF. CDR3 bases: TGTGCCAGGAAATCCCATCAAGGCACTACCAACTCCTACAATGAGCAGTTCTTC. The chain joins TRBV2 to TRBJ2-1; D gene ambiguous. Germline V gene sequence: CDR1 SNHLY, CDR2 FYNNEI. Trimming took 9 bases from V and 0 from J, leaving 24 bases between them. This CDR3 has 18 residues.